The 5 T cell receptor beta chains below all came from one sample that was sequenced in a study of cytomegalovirus exposure and HLA in healthy donors. Profiling relied on immunoSEQ multiplex PCR, and the TCRdb table lists in-frame clones only, not all of them. Of more than 95,000 clones in the sample, 75% to 90% were seen once. The material sequenced was PBMCs. All receptors derive from a woman aged 18 to 35 in good health and CMV-seronegative.

This clone was counted once. The chain recombines TRBV11-3 with TRBJ2-1, with TRBD2 identical over 12 bases. The CDR3 contains 16 residues. Trimming removed 5 bases from V and 4 bases from J; junction bases left unmatched: 6. Germline V gene data show CDR1 as SGHNT and CDR2 as YENEEA. For the CDR3, the DNA is TGTGCCAGCAGCCTGCGGACTAGCGGGATATACAATGAGCAGTTCTTC. It yields the protein CASSLRTSGIYNEQFF.

This clone was observed a few times. The chain joins TRBV7-9 to TRBJ1-1, with 11 bases that match TRBD1. The CDR3 consists of 12 residues. The V segment lost 6 bases and the J segment 6 bases; nucleotides outside the gene matches: 0. Germline values: CDR1 SEHNR, CDR2 FQNEAQ (reference sequence). The CDR3 bases are TGTGCCAGCAGGGGACAGGGGGCTGAAGCTTTCTTT. This gives the protein CASRGQGAEAFF.

The genes are TRBV2 and TRBJ2-1, with TRBD2 matching 10 bases. The CDR3 totals 14 residues. Germline CDR1 reads SNHLY; CDR2 reads FYNNEI. The J segment lost 2 bases and the V segment lost 7 bases, leaving 2 bases of the junction unmatched. The DNA of the CDR3 is TGTGCCAGCAATAGCGGGAGGACCTACAATGAGCAGTTCTTC. Residues: CASNSGRTYNEQFF.

The chain combines TRBV28 with TRBJ1-2, with a possible D match to TRBD1 (6 bases). CDR3 length: 16 amino acids. V gave up 11 bases and J gave up 2 bases, with 24 bases separating them. Germline V gene sequence: CDR1 MDHEN, CDR2 SYDVKM. The CDR3, as DNA: TGTGCCTCCCAGCAAAGGGTCAGGGGTAAGAACTATGGCTACACCTTC. It translates to CASQQRVRGKNYGYTF.

J is TRBJ2-5 and V is TRBV29-1; D possibly corresponds to TRBD1 (7 bases). There are 14 residues in the CDR3. The V gene's germline CDR1 is SQVTM and CDR2 ANQGSEA. Trimming removed 6 bases at V and 5 bases at J, with 19 bases between. The CDR3 here is CSVVLGAGGETQYF. CDR3 nucleotides: TGCAGCGTAGTTCTCGGGGCAGGGGGGGAGACCCAGTACTTC.